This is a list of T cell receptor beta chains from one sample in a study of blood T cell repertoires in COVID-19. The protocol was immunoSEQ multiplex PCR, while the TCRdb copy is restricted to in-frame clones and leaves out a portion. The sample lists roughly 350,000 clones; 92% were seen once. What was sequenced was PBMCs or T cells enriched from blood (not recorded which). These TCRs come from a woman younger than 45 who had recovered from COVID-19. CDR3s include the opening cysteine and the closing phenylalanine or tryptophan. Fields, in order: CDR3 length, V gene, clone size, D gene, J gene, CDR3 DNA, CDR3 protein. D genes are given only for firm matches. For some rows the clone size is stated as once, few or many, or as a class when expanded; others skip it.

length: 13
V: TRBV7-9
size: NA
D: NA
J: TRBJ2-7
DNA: TGTGCCAGCAGCCCGCATGATGGCAGCGAGCAGTACTTC
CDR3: CASSPHDGSEQYF

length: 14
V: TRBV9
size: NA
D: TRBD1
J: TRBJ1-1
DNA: TGTGCCAGCAGCGTAGAACCAGGGGGAACTGAAGCTTTCTTT
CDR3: CASSVEPGGTEAFF

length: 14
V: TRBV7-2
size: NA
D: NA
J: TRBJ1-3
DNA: TGTGCCAGCAGCTCACACAGGGAATCGAACACCATATATTTT
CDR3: CASSSHRESNTIYF

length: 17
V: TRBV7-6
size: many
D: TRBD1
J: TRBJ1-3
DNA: TGTGCCAGCAGCTTAGGCATGATCGGGACAGGAGGAAACACCATATATTTT
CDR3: CASSLGMIGTGGNTIYF

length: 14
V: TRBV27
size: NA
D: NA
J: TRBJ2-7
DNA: TGTGCCAGCAGTCCTCCGGGGAACTCCTACGAGCAGTACTTC
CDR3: CASSPPGNSYEQYF

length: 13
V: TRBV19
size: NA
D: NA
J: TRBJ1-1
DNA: TGTGCCAGTACGCACACTAGGGCAACTGAAGCTTTCTTT
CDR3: CASTHTRATEAFF

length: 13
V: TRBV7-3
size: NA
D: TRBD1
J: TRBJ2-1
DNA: TGTGCCAGCAGCGTTATGACAGGGAATGAGCAGTTCTTC
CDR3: CASSVMTGNEQFF

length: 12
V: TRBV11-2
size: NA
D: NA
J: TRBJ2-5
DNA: TGTGCCAGCAGCCTCTTCGTCGAGACCCAGTACTTC
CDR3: CASSLFVETQYF

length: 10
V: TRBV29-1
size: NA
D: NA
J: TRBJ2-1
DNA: TGCAGCGTGAGAAACAATGAGCAGTTCTTC
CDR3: CSVRNNEQFF

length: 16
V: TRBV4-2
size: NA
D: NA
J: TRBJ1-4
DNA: TGTGCCAGCAGCCAAGGGAGGGATTTAACTAATGAAAAACTGTTTTTT
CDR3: CASSQGRDLTNEKLFF

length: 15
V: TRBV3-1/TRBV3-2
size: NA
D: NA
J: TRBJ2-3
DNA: TGTGCCAGCAGCCAAGTTCCAGGCCAATGGGATACGCAGTATTTT
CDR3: CASSQVPGQWDTQYF

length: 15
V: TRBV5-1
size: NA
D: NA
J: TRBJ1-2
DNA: TGCGCCAGCAGCTTGGATCCGGGGGTTAACTATGGCTACACCTTC
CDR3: CASSLDPGVNYGYTF

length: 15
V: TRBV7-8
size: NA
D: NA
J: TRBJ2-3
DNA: TGTGCCAGCAGCTTAGGGGCGGGGTATTTAGATACGCAGTATTTT
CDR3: CASSLGAGYLDTQYF

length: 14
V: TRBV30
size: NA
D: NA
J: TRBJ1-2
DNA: TGTGCCTGGAGTGGAGGGAATTTTAACTATGGCTACACCTTC
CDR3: CAWSGGNFNYGYTF

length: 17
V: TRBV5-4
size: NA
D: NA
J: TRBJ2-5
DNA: TGTGCCAGCAGCTTGAAGATTTCAATAGGGGCTCAAGAGACCCAGTACTTC
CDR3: CASSLKISIGAQETQYF

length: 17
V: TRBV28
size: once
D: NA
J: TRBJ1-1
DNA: TGTGCCAGCAGTTTAAGATCGGGAAAGGGTAGGAACACTGAAGCTTTCTTT
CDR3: CASSLRSGKGRNTEAFF

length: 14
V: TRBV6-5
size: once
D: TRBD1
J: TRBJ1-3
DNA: TGTGCCAGCAGCGGACAGGGGGCCGGAAACACCATATATTTT
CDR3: CASSGQGAGNTIYF

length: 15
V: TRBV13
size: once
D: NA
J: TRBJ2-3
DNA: TGTGCCAGCAGCTCCGTAGGGGCTCGCACAGATACGCAGTATTTT
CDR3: CASSSVGARTDTQYF

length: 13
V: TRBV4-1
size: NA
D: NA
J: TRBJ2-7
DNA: TGCGCCAGCAGCCAAGGACTTCCCTACGAGCAGTACTTC
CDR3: CASSQGLPYEQYF

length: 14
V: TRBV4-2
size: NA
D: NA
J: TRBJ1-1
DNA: TGTGCCAGCAGCCAAGACCCAGGGAACACTGAAGCTTTCTTT
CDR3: CASSQDPGNTEAFF

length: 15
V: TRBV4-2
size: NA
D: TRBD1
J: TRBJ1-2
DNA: TGTGCCAGCAGCCAAGATCCCGGACAGGGGGATGGCTACACCTTC
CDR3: CASSQDPGQGDGYTF

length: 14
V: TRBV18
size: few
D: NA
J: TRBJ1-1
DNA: TGTGCCAGCTCACCAAGGAGGGATTACACTGAAGCTTTCTTT
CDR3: CASSPRRDYTEAFF

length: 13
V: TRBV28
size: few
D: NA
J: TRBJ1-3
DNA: TGTGCCACCCGTAGAGGCTCTGGAAACACCATATATTTT
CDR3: CATRRGSGNTIYF

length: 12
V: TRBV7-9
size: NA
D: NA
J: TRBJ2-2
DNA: TGTGCCAGCAGCCCTAGTGCCGGGGAGCTGTTTTTT
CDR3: CASSPSAGELFF

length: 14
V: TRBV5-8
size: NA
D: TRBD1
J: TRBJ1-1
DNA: TGTGCCAGCAGCTTTCCGGGACAGGGGCGAGAAGCTTTCTTT
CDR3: CASSFPGQGREAFF